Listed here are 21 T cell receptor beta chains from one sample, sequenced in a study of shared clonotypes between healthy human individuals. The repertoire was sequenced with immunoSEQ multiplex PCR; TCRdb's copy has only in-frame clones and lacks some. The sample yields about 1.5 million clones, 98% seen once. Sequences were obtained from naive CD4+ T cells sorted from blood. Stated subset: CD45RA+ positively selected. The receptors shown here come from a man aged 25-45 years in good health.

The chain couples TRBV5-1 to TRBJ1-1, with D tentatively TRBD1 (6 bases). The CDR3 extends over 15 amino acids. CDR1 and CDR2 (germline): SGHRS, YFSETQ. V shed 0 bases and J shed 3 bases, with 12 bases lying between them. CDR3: CASSLEAGEYTEAFF. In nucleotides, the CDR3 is TGCGCCAGCAGCTTGGAGGCAGGGGAATACACTGAAGCTTTCTTT. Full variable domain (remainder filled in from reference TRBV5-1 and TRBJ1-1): KAGVTQTPRYLIKTRGQQVTLSCSPISGHRSVSWYQQTPGQGLQFLFEYFSETQRNKGNFPGRFSGRQFSNSRSEMNVSTLELGDSALYLCASSLEAGEYTEAFFGQGTRLTVV.

The CDR3 region is CASSSGVSSGNTIYF. As DNA, the CDR3 is TGTGCCAGCAGTTCCGGGGTTTCTTCTGGAAACACCATATATTTT. This chain uses TRBV27 with TRBJ1-3; no clear D gene. CDR3 length: 15 amino acids. V was clipped by 4 bases and J by 1 base, with 11 bases between them. CDR1 and CDR2 (germline): MNHEY, SMNVEV (reference sequence).

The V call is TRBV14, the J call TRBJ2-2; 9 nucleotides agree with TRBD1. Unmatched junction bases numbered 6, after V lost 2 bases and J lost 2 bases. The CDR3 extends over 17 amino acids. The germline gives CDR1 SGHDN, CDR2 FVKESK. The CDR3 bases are TGTGCCAGCAGCCAAAGAACAGGGGGCCCCAACACCGGGGAGCTGTTTTTT. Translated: CASSQRTGGPNTGELFF.

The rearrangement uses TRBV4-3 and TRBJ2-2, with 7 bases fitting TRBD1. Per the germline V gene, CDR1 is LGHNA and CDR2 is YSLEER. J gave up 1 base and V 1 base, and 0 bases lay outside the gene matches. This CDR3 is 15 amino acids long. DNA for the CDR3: TGCGCCAGCAGCCAAGGGACAGGGAACACCGGGGAGCTGTTTTTT. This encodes CASSQGTGNTGELFF.

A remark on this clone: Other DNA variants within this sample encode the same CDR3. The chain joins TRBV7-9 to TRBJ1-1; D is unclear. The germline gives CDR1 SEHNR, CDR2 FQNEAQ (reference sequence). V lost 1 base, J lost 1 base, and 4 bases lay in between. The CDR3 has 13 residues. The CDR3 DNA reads TGTGCCAGCAGCTTAGTGGGGAACACTGAAGCTTTCTTT. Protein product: CASSLVGNTEAFF.

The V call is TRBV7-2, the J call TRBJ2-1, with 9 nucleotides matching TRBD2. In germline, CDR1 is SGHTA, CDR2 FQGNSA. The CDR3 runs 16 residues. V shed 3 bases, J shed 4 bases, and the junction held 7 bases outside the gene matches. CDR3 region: CASSLTWREGYNEQFF. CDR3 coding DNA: TGTGCCAGCAGCTTGACATGGCGGGAGGGGTACAATGAGCAGTTCTTC.

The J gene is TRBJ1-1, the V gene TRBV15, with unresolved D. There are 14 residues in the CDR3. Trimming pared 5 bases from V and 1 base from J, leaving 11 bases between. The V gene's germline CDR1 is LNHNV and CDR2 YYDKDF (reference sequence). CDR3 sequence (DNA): TGTGCCACCAGCCCGAAGCCAGCGAACACTGAAGCTTTCTTT. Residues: CATSPKPANTEAFF.

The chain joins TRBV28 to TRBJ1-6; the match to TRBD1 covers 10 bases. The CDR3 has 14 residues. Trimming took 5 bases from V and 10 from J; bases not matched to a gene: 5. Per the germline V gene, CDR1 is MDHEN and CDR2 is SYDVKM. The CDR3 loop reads CASSTGTGDSPLHF. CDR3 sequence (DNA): TGTGCCAGCAGTACCGGGACAGGGGACTCACCCCTCCACTTT.

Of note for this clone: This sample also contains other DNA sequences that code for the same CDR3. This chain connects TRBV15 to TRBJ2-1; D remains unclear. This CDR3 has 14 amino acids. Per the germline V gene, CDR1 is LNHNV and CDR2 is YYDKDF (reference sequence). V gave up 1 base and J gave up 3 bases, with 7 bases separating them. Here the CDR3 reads CATSRGGDYNEQFF. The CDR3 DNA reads TGTGCCACCAGCAGAGGTGGGGACTACAATGAGCAGTTCTTC. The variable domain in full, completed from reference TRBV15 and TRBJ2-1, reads DAMVIQNPRYQVTQFGKPVTLSCSQTLNHNVMYWYQQKSSQAPKLLFHYYDKDFNNEADTPDNFQSRRPNTSFCFLDIRSPGLGDTAMYLCATSRGGDYNEQFFGPGTRLTVL.

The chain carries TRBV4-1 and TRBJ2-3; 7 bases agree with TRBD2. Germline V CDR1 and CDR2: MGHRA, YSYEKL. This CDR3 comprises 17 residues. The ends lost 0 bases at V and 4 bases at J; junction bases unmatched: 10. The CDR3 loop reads CASSQDRAGAGADTQYF. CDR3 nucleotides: TGCGCCAGCAGCCAAGATCGGGCGGGAGCGGGCGCAGATACGCAGTATTTT.

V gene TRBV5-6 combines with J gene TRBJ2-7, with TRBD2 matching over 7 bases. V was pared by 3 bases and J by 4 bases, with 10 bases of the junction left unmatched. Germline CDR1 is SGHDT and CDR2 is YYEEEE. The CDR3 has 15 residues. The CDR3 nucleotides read TGTGCCAGCAGCTCCCGGGGAGGGAGGACATACGAGCAGTACTTC. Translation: CASSSRGGRTYEQYF. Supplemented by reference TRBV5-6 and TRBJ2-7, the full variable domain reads DAGVTQSPTHLIKTRGQQVTLRCSPKSGHDTVSWYQQALGQGPQFIFQYYEEEERQRGNFPDRFSGHQFPNYSSELNVNALLLGDSALYLCASSSRGGRTYEQYFGPGTRLTVT.

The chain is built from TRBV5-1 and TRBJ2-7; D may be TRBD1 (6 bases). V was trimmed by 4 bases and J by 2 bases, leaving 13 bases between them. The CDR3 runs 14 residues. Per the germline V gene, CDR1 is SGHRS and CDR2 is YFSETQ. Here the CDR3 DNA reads TGCGCCAGCAGCCGAATCACAGGGCCCTACGAGCAGTACTTC. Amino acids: CASSRITGPYEQYF.

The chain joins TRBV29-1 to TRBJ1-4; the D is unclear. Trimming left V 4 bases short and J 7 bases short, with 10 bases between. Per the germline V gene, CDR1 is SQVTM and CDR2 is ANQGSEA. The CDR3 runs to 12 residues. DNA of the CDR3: TGCAGCGTTGCACGCAGCCGTGAAAAACTGTTTTTT. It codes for CSVARSREKLFF.

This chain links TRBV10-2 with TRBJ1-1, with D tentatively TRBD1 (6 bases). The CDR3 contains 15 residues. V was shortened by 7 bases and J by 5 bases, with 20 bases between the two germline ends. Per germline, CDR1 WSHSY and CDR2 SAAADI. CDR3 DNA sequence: TGCGCCAGCACCCCGGACAGTACGGGGGGAACTGAAGCTTTCTTT. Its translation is CASTPDSTGGTEAFF.

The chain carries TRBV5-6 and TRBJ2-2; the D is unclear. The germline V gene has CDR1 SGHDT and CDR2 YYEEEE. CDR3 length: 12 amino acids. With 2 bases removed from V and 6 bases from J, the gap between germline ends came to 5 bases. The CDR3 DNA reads TGTGCCAGCAGCTTCAAGCCCGGGGAGCTGTTTTTT. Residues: CASSFKPGELFF.

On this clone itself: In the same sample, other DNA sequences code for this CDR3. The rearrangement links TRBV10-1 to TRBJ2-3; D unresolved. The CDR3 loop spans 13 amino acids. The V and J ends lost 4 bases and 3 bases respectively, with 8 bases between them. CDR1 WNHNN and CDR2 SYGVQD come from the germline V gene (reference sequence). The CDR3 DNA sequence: TGCGCCAGCAGTGGCTTAGTGACAGATACGCAGTATTTT. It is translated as CASSGLVTDTQYF.

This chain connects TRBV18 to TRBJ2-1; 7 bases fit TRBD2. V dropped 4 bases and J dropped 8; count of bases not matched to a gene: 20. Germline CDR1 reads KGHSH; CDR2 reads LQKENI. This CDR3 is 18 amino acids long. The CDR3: CASSRPRGLAEAPYEQFF. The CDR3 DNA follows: TGTGCCAGCTCACGCCCCCGCGGGCTAGCGGAGGCCCCCTATGAGCAGTTCTTC.

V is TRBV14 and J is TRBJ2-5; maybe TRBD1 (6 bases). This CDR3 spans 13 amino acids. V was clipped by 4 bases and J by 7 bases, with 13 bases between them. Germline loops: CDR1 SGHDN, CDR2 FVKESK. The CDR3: CASSRDRKATQYF. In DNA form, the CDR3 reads TGTGCCAGCAGCCGCGACAGGAAGGCGACCCAGTACTTC.

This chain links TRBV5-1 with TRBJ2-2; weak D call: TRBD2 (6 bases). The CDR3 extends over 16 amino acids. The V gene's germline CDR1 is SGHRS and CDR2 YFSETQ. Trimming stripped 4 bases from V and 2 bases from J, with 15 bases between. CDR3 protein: CASSPGAGINTGELFF. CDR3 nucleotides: TGCGCCAGCAGCCCGGGAGCAGGGATAAACACCGGGGAGCTGTTTTTT.

This chain's CDR3 is CSVEPRNRRGGTLQETQYF. The CDR3 nucleotides read TGCAGCGTTGAACCCAGGAATCGGCGGGGGGGGACCCTCCAAGAGACCCAGTACTTC. The gene calls are TRBV29-1 and TRBJ2-5; 9 nucleotides align to TRBD2. The CDR3 has 19 amino acids. V gave up 2 bases and J gave up 1 base; unmatched junction bases: 17. Germline V gene sequence: CDR1 SQVTM, CDR2 ANQGSEA.

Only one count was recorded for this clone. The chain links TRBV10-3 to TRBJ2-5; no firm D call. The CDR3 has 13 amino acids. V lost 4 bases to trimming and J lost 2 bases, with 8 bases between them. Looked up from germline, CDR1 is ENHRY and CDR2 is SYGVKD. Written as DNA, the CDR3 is TGTGCCATCAGTGGCCAGCCTCAAGAGACCCAGTACTTC. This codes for CAISGQPQETQYF.